The following is a T cell receptor beta chain sequence with its context. As yet, its antigen is unknown. The data derive from a study of T cell responses to AZD1222 COVID-19 vaccine. General study findings and limits: Mostly white British, mostly female donors; authors suggested clonal diversity may be underestimated.

Clones were sequenced by immunoSEQ multiplex PCR, and TCRdb holds only the in-frame ones, with some missing. The top ten clones hold about 2.5% of a sample with about 120,000 clones, roughly 87% of them seen once. This TCR derives from an adult who received the AZD1222 COVID-19 vaccine. Sequences were derived from peripheral blood, sampled 28 days after the second AZD1222 dose.

CDR3 region: CASSIPGTGLETQYF. The CDR3 nucleotides read TGTGCCAGTAGTATCCCAGGGACAGGCTTAGAGACCCAGTACTTC. The chain joins TRBV19 to TRBJ2-5; 8 bases are a match to TRBD1. The trim removed 3 bases at V and 4 bases at J, leaving 7 bases unmatched. There are 15 residues in the CDR3. The germline V gene has CDR1 LNHDA and CDR2 SQIVND (reference sequence). The complete variable domain, with remaining parts taken from reference TRBV19 and TRBJ2-5, reads DGGITQSPKYLFRKEGQNVTLSCEQNLNHDAMYWYRQDPGQGLRLIYYSQIVNDFQKGDIAEGYSVSREKKESFPLTVTSAQKNPTAFYLCASSIPGTGLETQYFGPGTRLLVL.